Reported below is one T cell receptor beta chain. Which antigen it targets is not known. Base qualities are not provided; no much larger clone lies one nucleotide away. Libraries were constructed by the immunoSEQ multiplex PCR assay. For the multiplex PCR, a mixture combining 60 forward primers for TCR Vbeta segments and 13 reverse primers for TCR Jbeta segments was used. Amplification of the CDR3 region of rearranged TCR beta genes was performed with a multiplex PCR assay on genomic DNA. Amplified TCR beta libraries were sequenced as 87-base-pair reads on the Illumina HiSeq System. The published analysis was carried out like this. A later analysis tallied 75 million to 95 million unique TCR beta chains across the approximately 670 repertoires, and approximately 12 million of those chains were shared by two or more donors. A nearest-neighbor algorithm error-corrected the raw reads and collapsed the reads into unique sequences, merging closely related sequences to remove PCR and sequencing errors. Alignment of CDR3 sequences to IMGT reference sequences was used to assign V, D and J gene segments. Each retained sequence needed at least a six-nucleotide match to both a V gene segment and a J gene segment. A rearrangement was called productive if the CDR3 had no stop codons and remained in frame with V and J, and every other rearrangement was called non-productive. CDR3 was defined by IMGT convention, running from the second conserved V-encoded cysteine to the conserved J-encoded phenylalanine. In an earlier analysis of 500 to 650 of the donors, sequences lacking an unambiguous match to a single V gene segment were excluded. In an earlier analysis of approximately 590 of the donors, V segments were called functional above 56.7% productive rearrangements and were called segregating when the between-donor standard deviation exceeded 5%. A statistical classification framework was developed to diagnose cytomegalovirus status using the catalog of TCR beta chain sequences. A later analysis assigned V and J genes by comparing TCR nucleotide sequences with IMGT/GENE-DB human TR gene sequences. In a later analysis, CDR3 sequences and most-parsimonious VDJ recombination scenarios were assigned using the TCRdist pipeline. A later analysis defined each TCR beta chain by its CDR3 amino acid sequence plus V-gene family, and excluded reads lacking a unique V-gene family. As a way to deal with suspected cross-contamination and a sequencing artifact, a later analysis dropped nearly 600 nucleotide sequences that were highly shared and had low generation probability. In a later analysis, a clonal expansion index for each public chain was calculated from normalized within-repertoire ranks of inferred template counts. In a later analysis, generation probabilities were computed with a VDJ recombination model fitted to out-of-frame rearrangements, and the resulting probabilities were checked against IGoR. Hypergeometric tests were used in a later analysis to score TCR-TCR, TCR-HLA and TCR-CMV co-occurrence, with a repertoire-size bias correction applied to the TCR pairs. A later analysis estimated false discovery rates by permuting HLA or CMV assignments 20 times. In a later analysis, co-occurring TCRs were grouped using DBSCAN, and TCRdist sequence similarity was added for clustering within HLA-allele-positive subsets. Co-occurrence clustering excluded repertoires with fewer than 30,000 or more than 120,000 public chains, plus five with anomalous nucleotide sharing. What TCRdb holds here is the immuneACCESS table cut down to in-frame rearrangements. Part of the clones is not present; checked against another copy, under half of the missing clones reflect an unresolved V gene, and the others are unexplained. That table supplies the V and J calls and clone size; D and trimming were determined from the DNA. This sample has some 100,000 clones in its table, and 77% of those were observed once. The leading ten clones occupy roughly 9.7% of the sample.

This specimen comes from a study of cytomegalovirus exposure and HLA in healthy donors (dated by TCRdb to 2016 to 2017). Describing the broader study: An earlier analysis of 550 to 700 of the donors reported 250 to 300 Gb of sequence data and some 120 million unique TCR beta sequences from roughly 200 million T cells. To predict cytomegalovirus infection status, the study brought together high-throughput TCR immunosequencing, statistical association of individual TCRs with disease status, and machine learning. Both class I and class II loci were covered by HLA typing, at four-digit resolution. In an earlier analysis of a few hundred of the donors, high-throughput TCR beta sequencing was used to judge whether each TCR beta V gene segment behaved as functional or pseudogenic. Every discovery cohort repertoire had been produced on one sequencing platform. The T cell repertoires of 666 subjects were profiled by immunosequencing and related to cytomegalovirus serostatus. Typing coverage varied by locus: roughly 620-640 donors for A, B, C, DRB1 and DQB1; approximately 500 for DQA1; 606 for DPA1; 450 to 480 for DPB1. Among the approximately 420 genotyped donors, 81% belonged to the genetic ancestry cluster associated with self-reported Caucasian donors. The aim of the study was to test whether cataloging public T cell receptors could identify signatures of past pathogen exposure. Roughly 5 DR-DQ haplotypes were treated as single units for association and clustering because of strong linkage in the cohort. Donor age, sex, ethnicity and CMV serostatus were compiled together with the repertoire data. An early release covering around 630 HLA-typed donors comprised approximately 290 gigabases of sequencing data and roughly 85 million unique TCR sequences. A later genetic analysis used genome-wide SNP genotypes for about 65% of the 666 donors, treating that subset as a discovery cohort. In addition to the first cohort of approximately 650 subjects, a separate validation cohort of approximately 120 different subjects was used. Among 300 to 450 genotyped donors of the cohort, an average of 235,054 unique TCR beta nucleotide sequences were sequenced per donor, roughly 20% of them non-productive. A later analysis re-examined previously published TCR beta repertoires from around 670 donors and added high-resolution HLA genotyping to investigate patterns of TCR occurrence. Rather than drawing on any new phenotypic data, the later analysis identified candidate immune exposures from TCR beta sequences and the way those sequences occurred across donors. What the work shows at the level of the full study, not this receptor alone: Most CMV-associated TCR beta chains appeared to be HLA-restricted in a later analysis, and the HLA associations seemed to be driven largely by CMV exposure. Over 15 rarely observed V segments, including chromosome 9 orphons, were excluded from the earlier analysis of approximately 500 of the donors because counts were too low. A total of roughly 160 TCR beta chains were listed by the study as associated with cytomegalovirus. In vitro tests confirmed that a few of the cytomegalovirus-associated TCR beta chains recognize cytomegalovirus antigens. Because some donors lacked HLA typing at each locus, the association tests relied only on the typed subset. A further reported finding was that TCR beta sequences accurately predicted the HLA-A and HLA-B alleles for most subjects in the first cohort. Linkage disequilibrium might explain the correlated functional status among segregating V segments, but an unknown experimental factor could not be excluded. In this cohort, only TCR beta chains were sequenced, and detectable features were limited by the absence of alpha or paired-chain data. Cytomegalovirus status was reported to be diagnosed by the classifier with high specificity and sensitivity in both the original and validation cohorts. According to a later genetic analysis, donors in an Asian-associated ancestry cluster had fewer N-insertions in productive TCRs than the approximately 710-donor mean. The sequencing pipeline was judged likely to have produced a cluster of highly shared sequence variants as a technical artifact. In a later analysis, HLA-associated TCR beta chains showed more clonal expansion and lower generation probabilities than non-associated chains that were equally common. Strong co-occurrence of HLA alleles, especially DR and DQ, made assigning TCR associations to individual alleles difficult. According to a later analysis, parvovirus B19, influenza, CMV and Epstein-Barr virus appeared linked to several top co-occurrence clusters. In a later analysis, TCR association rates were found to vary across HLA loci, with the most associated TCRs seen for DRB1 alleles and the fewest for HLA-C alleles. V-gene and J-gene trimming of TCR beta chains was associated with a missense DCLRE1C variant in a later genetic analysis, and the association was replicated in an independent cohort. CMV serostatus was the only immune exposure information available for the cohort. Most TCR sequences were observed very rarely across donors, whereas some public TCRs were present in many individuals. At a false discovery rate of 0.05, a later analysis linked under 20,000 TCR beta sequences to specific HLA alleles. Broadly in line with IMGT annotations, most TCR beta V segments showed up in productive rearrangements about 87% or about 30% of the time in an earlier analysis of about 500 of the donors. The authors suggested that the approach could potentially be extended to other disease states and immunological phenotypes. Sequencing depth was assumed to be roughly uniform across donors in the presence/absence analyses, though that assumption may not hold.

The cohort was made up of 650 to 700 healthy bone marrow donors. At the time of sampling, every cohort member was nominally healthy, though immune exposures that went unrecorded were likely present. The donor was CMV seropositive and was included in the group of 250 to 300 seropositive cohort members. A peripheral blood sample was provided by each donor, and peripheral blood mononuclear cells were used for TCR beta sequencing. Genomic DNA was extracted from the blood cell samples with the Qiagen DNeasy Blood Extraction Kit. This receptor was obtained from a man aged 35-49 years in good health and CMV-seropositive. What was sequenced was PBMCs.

The DNA sequence is as follows: TGTGCCAGCAGCCAACCCCCAGGGGCACGAGAGACCCAGTACTTC. Its protein reads: CASSQPPGARETQYF. Recombination joined TRBV5-4 with TRBJ2-5; TRBD1 is perhaps the D gene, given 6 matching bases. The junction carries 17 bases between V and J, which are trimmed by 4 bases and 4 bases respectively. Via the germline V gene (reference sequence), CDR1 is SGHNT and CDR2 YYREEE. The CDR3 holds 15 amino acids from the cysteine to the phenylalanine. Of the read, only the CDR3 DNA is kept; its 45 bases are in frame from base 1.